This record looks at one TCR beta chain sequence and its context. This entry is derived from a study of blood T cell repertoires in COVID-19. Study-wide background: Italy, Spain and the United States were the sources of the convalescent and acute COVID-19 samples. T cells, B-cell-depleted T cells, or PBMCs provided the cDNA or gDNA that served as material.

Germline V CDR1 and CDR2: MRHNA, SNTAGT. With 2 bases clipped from V and 6 bases from J, the junction kept 7 bases outside the gene matches. The CDR3 extends over 16 amino acids. In the original workflow: For nucleated cells, counts were estimated from reference gene primer amplification. Sequenced by immunoSEQ multiplex PCR; TCRdb stores in-frame clones only, minus some. The V and J calls and clone size come from that table; D and trimming were worked out from the DNA. The table shows approximately 210,000 clones, with approximately 86% occurring only once. The chain couples TRBV6-4 to TRBJ2-1; 10 bases agree with TRBD2. This receptor was obtained from a man aged 35-49 years with acute or convalescent COVID-19. The sample was peripheral blood. DNA for the CDR3: TGTGCCAGCAGTGACGGAGGACTAGCGGTAGGCAATGAGCAGTTCTTC. Translation: CASSDGGLAVGNEQFF.